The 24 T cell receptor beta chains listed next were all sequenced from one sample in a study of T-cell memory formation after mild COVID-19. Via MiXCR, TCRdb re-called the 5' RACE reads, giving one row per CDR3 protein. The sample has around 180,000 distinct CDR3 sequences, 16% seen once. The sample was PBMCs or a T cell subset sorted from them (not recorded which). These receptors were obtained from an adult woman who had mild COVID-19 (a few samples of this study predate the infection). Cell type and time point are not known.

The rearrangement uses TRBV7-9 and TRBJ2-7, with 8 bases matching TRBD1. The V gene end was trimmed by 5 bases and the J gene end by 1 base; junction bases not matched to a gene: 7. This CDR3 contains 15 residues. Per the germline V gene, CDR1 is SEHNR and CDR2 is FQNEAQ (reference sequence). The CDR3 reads CASSLTGGRSYEQYF. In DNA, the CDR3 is TGTGCCAGCAGCCTTACAGGGGGTCGATCCTACGAGCAGTACTTC.

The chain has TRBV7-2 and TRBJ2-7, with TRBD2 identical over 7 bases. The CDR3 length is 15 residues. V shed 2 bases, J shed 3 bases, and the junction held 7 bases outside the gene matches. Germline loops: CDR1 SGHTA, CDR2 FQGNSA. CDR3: CASSLRTSASYEQYF. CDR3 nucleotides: TGTGCCAGCAGCTTACGTACTAGCGCAAGCTACGAGCAGTACTTC.

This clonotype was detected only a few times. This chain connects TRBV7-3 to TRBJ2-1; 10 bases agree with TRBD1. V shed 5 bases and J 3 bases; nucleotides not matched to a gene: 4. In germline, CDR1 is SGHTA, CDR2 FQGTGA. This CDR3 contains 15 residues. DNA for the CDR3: TGTGCCAGCAGCCGACAGGGGGCCGTCTACAATGAGCAGTTCTTC. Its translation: CASSRQGAVYNEQFF.

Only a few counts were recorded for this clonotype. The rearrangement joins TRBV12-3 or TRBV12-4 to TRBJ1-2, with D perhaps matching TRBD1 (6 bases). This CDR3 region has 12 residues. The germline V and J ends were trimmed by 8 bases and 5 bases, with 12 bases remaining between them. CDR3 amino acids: CASANRDYGYTF. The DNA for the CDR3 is TGTGCCAGCGCCAACAGGGATTATGGCTACACCTTC.

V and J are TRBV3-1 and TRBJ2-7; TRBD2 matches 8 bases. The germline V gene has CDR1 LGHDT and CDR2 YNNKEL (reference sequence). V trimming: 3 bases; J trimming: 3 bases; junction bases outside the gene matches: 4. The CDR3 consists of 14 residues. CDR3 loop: CASSQSSGVYEQYF. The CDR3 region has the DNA TGTGCCAGCAGCCAGAGTAGCGGGGTCTACGAGCAGTACTTC.

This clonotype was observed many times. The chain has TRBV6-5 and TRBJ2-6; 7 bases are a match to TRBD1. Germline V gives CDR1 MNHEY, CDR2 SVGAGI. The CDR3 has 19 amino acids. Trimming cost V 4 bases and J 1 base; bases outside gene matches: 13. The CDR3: CASSSQRTGIISGANVLTF. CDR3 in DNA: TGTGCCAGCAGTTCCCAAAGGACAGGAATAATATCTGGGGCCAACGTCCTGACTTTC.

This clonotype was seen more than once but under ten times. The CDR3 spells CASSGRQGAEAFF. The DNA of the CDR3 is TGTGCCAGCAGCGGCAGACAGGGCGCTGAAGCTTTCTTT. The chain combines TRBV11-3 with TRBJ1-1; 7 bases agree with TRBD1. The CDR3 loop spans 13 amino acids. V was pared by 5 bases and J by 6 bases, with 6 bases of the junction left unmatched. Germline V gives CDR1 SGHNT, CDR2 YENEEA.

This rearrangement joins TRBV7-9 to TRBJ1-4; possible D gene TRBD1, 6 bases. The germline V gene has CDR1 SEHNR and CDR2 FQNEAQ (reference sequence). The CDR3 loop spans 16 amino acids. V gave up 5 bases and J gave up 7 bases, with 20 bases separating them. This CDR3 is CASSPTGISFGEKLFF. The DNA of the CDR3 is TGTGCCAGCAGCCCCACAGGGATTTCGTTTGGTGAAAAACTGTTTTTT.

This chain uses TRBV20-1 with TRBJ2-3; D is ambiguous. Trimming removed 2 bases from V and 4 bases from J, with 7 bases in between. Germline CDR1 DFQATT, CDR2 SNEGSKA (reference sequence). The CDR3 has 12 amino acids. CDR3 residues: CSARPSADTQYF. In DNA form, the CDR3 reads TGCAGTGCTAGACCCTCTGCAGATACGCAGTATTTT.

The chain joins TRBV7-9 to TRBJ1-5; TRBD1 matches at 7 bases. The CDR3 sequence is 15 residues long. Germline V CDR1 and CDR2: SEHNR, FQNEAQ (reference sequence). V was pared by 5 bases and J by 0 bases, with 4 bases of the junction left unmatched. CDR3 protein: CASSAGQYSNQPQHF. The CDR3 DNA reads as TGTGCCAGCAGCGCGGGACAGTATAGCAATCAGCCCCAGCATTTT.

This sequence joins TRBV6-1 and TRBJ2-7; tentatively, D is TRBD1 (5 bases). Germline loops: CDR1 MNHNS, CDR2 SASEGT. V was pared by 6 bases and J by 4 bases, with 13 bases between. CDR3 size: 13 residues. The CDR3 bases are TGTGCCAGCAGACCTTTTACAGGTTACGAGCAGTACTTC. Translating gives CASRPFTGYEQYF.

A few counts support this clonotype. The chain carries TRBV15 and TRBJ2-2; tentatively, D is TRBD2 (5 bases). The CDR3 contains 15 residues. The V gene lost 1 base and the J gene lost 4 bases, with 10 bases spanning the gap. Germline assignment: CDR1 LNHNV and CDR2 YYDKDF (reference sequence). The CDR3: CATSRALASTGELFF. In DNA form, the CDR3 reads TGTGCCACCAGCAGAGCCCTAGCTTCCACCGGGGAGCTGTTTTTT.

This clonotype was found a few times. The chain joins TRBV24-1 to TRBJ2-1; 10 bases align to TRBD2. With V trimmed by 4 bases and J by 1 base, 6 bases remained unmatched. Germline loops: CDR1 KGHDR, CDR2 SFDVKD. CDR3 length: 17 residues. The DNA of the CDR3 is TGTGCCACCAGTGACGACGGGACTAGCGAATCCTACAATGAGCAGTTCTTC. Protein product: CATSDDGTSESYNEQFF.

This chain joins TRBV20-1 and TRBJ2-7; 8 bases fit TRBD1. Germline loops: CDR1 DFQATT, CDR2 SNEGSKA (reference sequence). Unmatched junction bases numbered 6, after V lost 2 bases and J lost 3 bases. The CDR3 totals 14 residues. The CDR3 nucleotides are TGCAGTGCTAGAAAGGACAGGGTGGTCTACGAGCAGTACTTC. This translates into CSARKDRVVYEQYF.

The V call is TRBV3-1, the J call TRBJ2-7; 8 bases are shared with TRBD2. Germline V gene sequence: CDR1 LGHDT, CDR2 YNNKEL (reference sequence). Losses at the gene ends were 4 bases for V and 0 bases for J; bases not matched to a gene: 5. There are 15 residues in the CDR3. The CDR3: CASSRLTSGSYEQYF. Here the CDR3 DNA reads TGTGCCAGCAGCCGCCTCACTAGCGGCTCCTACGAGCAGTACTTC.

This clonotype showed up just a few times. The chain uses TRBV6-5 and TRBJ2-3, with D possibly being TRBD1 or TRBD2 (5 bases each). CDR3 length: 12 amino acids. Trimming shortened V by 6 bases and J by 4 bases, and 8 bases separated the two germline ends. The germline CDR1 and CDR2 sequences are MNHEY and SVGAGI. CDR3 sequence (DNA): TGTGCCAGCAGCCCGGGACCAGATACGCAGTATTTT. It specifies CASSPGPDTQYF.

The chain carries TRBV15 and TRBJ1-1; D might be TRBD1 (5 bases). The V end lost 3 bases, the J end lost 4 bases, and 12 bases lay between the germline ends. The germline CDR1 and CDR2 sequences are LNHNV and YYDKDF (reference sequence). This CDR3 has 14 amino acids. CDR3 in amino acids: CATSREGPPTEAFF. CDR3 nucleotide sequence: TGTGCCACCAGCAGGGAGGGGCCCCCCACTGAAGCTTTCTTT.

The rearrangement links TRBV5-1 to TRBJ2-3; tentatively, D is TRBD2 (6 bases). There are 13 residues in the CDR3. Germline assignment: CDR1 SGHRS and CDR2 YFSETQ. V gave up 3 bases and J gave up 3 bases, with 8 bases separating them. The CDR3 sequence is CASSYAGTDTQYF. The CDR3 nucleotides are TGCGCCAGCAGCTACGCGGGAACAGATACGCAGTATTTT.

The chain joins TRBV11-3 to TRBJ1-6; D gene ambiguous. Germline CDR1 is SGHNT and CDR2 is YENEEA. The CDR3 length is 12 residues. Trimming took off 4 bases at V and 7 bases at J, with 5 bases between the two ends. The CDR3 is CASSSINSPLHF. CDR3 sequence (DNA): TGTGCCAGCAGCTCTATCAATTCACCCCTCCACTTT.

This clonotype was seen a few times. In nucleotides, the CDR3 is TGTGCCAGCAGATCTGGGCGGGGTGGTGAGCAGTTCTTC. Translation gives CASRSGRGGEQFF. The genes are TRBV3-1 and TRBJ2-1, with D perhaps matching TRBD2 (6 bases). This CDR3 spans 13 amino acids. V was trimmed by 6 bases and J by 9 bases, leaving 15 bases between them. The V gene's germline CDR1 is LGHDT and CDR2 YNNKEL (reference sequence).

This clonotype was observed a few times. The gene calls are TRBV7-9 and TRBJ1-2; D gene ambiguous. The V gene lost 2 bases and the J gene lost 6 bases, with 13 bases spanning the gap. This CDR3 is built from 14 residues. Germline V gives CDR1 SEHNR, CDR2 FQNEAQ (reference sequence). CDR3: CASSLTGGLNGYTF. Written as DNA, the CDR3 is TGTGCCAGCAGCTTAACCGGAGGACTGAATGGCTACACCTTC. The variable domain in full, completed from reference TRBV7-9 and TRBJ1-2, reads DTGVSQNPRHKITKRGQNVTFRCDPISEHNRLYWYRQTLGQGPEFLTYFQNEAQLEKSRLLSDRFSAERPKGSFSTLEIQRTEQGDSAMYLCASSLTGGLNGYTFGSGTRLTVV.

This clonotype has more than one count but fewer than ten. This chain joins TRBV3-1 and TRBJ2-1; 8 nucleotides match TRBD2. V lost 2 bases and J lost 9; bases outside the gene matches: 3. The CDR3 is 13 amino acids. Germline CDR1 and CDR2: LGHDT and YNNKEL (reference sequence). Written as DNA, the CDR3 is TGTGCCAGCAGCCAACCCACTAGCGGTGAGCAGTTCTTC. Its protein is CASSQPTSGEQFF.

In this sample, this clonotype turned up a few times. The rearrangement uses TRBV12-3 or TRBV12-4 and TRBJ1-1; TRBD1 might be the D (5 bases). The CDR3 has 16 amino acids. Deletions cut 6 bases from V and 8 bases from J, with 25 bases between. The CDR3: CASSPLGGRVLAEAFF. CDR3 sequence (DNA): TGTGCCAGCAGCCCACTTGGGGGTCGTGTACTCGCGGAAGCTTTCTTT.

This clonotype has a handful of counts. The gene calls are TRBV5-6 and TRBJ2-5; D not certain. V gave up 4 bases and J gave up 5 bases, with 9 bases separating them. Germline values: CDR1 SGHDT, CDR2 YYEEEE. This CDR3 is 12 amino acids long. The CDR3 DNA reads TGTGCCAGCAGCGGGAACCGGGAGACCCAGTACTTC. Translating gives CASSGNRETQYF.